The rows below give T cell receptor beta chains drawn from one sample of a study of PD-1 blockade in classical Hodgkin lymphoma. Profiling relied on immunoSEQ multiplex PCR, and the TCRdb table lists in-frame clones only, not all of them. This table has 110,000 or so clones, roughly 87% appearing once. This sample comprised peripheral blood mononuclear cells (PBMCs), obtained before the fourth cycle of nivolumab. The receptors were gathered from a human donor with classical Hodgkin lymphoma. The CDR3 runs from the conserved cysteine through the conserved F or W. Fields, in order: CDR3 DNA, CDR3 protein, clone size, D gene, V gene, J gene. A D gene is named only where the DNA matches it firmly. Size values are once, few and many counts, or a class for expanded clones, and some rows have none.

CDR3 DNA: TGTGCCAGTAAAACAGGGATTAGCAATCAGCCCCAGCATTTT
CDR3 protein: CASKTGISNQPQHF
clone size: -
D gene: -
V gene: TRBV2
J gene: TRBJ1-5

CDR3 DNA: TGTGCCAGTAGTATCTTACTAGCCCGCACAGATACGCAGTATTTT
CDR3 protein: CASSILLARTDTQYF
clone size: -
D gene: -
V gene: TRBV19
J gene: TRBJ2-3

CDR3 DNA: TGTGCCAGTAGTATGACTCCCCGCGGGGAGCAGTACTTC
CDR3 protein: CASSMTPRGEQYF
clone size: once
D gene: -
V gene: TRBV19
J gene: TRBJ2-7

CDR3 DNA: TGCAGCGTTGGAGTGGGCAGGGAAAAGGTCACTGAAGCTTTCTTT
CDR3 protein: CSVGVGREKVTEAFF
clone size: -
D gene: -
V gene: TRBV29-1
J gene: TRBJ1-1

CDR3 DNA: TGCGCCAGCAGCCAAGATAGGGGACAAGGTAAACTGTTTTTT
CDR3 protein: CASSQDRGQGKLFF
clone size: -
D gene: -
V gene: TRBV4-3
J gene: TRBJ1-4

CDR3 DNA: TGTGCCAGTAGTATGGGTTGGCAGGGATCCTACGAGCAGTACTTC
CDR3 protein: CASSMGWQGSYEQYF
clone size: -
D gene: -
V gene: TRBV19
J gene: TRBJ2-7

CDR3 DNA: TGTGCCTGGAGTGCCCCCGGAGTACAAGAGACCCAGTACTTC
CDR3 protein: CAWSAPGVQETQYF
clone size: -
D gene: -
V gene: TRBV30
J gene: TRBJ2-5

CDR3 DNA: TGCAGCGTTACACTACAGGGTACGGCTTTCTTT
CDR3 protein: CSVTLQGTAFF
clone size: -
D gene: -
V gene: TRBV29-1
J gene: TRBJ1-1

CDR3 DNA: TGCGCCAGCAAACTAGCGGAGTTGGCAGATACGCAGTATTTT
CDR3 protein: CASKLAELADTQYF
clone size: -
D gene: TRBD2
V gene: TRBV5-1
J gene: TRBJ2-3

CDR3 DNA: TGTGCCAGCAGCTATACGGGACTAGTCGGGGCAGATACGCAGTATTTT
CDR3 protein: CASSYTGLVGADTQYF
clone size: -
D gene: TRBD2
V gene: TRBV5-4
J gene: TRBJ2-3

CDR3 DNA: TGCGCCAGCAGTGTAACTAGCGGGAGGGAAACCTATTCCTACGAGCAGTACTTC
CDR3 protein: CASSVTSGRETYSYEQYF
clone size: -
D gene: TRBD2
V gene: TRBV10-2
J gene: TRBJ2-7

CDR3 DNA: TGTGCCAGCCGAGCGGGAGCGGTGAACGAGCAGTACTTC
CDR3 protein: CASRAGAVNEQYF
clone size: -
D gene: TRBD2
V gene: TRBV6-5
J gene: TRBJ2-7

CDR3 DNA: TGTGCCAGCAGGATAGGGGGCCGTCAGCCCCAGCATTTT
CDR3 protein: CASRIGGRQPQHF
clone size: -
D gene: TRBD1
V gene: TRBV28
J gene: TRBJ1-5

CDR3 DNA: TGTGCCAGCAGTGACTCCGGCGGAAAACTGTTTTTT
CDR3 protein: CASSDSGGKLFF
clone size: -
D gene: -
V gene: TRBV6-4
J gene: TRBJ1-4

CDR3 DNA: TGTGCCAGCAGCTTAGTTAGGCCGACCACTAACTATGGCTACACCTTC
CDR3 protein: CASSLVRPTTNYGYTF
clone size: -
D gene: -
V gene: TRBV7-2
J gene: TRBJ1-2

CDR3 DNA: TGTGCCAGCAGCCGGGCCGCGGACAGGGTCAATGAGCAGTTCTTC
CDR3 protein: CASSRAADRVNEQFF
clone size: -
D gene: TRBD1
V gene: TRBV7-2
J gene: TRBJ2-1

CDR3 DNA: TGTGCCAGCAGGGAAACGGGGGCCTATGGCTACACCTTC
CDR3 protein: CASRETGAYGYTF
clone size: -
D gene: -
V gene: TRBV28
J gene: TRBJ1-2

CDR3 DNA: TGTGCCAGCAGTGGCACCGGCAGCACAGATACGCAGTATTTT
CDR3 protein: CASSGTGSTDTQYF
clone size: -
D gene: -
V gene: TRBV6-1
J gene: TRBJ2-3

CDR3 DNA: TGTGCCAGCTTCCGCGTGGGTGGGATGTACAATGAGCAGTTCTTC
CDR3 protein: CASFRVGGMYNEQFF
clone size: -
D gene: -
V gene: TRBV18
J gene: TRBJ2-1

CDR3 DNA: TGTGCCAGCAGCGTAAGAGGGGGCGGGGGAGAGACCCAGTACTTC
CDR3 protein: CASSVRGGGGETQYF
clone size: -
D gene: -
V gene: TRBV9
J gene: TRBJ2-5

CDR3 DNA: TGTGCCAGCAGCTTCTGGCACCTTGGTGACGAGCAGTACTTC
CDR3 protein: CASSFWHLGDEQYF
clone size: -
D gene: -
V gene: TRBV11-2
J gene: TRBJ2-7

CDR3 DNA: TGCGCCAGCAGCTGGGGGCTCCATTTGGAGCAGTTCTTC
CDR3 protein: CASSWGLHLEQFF
clone size: -
D gene: -
V gene: TRBV5-1
J gene: TRBJ2-1

CDR3 DNA: TGTGCCAGCAGCGTAGCAGGGAATGAGCAGTTCTTC
CDR3 protein: CASSVAGNEQFF
clone size: -
D gene: -
V gene: TRBV9
J gene: TRBJ2-1

CDR3 DNA: TGTGCCAGCGGAACCGGGACAGGGGGGGCCGGGGAGCTGTTTTTT
CDR3 protein: CASGTGTGGAGELFF
clone size: few
D gene: TRBD1
V gene: TRBV27
J gene: TRBJ2-2

CDR3 DNA: TGCGCCAGCAGCCAAGATTTGAACTACGAGCAGTACTTC
CDR3 protein: CASSQDLNYEQYF
clone size: once
D gene: -
V gene: TRBV4-1
J gene: TRBJ2-7

CDR3 DNA: TGTGCCAGCTCATCGGGACTAGCGGGAGTCGACGAGCAGTACTTC
CDR3 protein: CASSSGLAGVDEQYF
clone size: -
D gene: TRBD2
V gene: TRBV18
J gene: TRBJ2-7

CDR3 DNA: TGTGCCAGCTCACCCACAGGGAACTATGGGGCCAACGTCCTGACTTTC
CDR3 protein: CASSPTGNYGANVLTF
clone size: -
D gene: -
V gene: TRBV18
J gene: TRBJ2-6

CDR3 DNA: TGTGCCAGCCCAGAGCAGTACTTC
CDR3 protein: CASPEQYF
clone size: -
D gene: -
V gene: TRBV19
J gene: TRBJ2-7

CDR3 DNA: TGTGCCAGCAGTTTCCAGGGGGCATATGAAAAACTGTTTTTT
CDR3 protein: CASSFQGAYEKLFF
clone size: -
D gene: TRBD1
V gene: TRBV28
J gene: TRBJ1-4

CDR3 DNA: TGTGCCAGCAGCACCCCCCGGGGCGACACTGAAGCTTTCTTT
CDR3 protein: CASSTPRGDTEAFF
clone size: -
D gene: -
V gene: TRBV11-2
J gene: TRBJ1-1

CDR3 DNA: TGTGCCAGCAGCTTCGGGGGTACTGGAAACACCATATATTTT
CDR3 protein: CASSFGGTGNTIYF
clone size: once
D gene: -
V gene: TRBV11-1
J gene: TRBJ1-3

CDR3 DNA: TGTGCCAGCAGTTTAGTTGGGCAAAATCTCAATCAGCCCCAGCATTTT
CDR3 protein: CASSLVGQNLNQPQHF
clone size: once
D gene: -
V gene: TRBV28
J gene: TRBJ1-5

CDR3 DNA: TGTGCCAGCAGCCTAGACTACGTGAGCCAAACGGAGACCCAGTACTTC
CDR3 protein: CASSLDYVSQTETQYF
clone size: -
D gene: -
V gene: TRBV27
J gene: TRBJ2-5